One T cell receptor beta chain is described in this entry. The antigen it recognizes is unknown. No much larger clone exists at a distance of one base, and base qualities are not known. High-throughput TCR profiling via ImmunoSEQ was performed on the 90 or so tumor samples. In the paper's pipeline: The repertoire diversity metrics included richness (unique productive sequences), clonality, evenness and relatedness, and the Bhattacharyya coefficient was used to measure similarity between samples. In a sensitivity analysis, TCRs with fewer than two reads were excluded, and consistent conclusions were obtained. This is the immuneACCESS table as TCRdb keeps it, with only in-frame sequences that have V and J called. A part of the clones is gone; compared with another copy, unresolved V genes explain less than half, and the rest is unexplained. V, J and clone size are taken as reported in that table, and D and trimming were inferred from the DNA itself. This sample is represented by around 27,000 clones; roughly four fifths of them were singletons. Roughly 2% of the sample is held by the ten biggest clonotypes.

The data stem from a study of high-grade serous ovarian cancer treatment subgroups (dated by TCRdb to about 2021). Study-wide context: A mean of roughly 14,000 reads and fewer than 8,500 unique TCR beta rearrangements per sample was generated by sequencing. Under a laparoscopic triage algorithm, patients with high-grade serous ovarian cancer were grouped by complete gross resection or by neoadjuvant chemotherapy response, and the study profiled the TCR beta repertoires of these patients. The cohort comprised approximately 30 patients: around ten with no residual disease after primary surgery (R0), around ten excellent NACT responders, and around ten poor NACT responders. In total there were roughly 81 samples, since every patient provided one primary tumor sample and two metastatic tumor samples. The research as a whole found: TCR clonal relatedness was found to be positively correlated with neoantigen level and, by trend, with copy number variation and mutation load derived from whole-genome sequencing. Bulk tumor TCR sequencing lacked spatial information, limiting insight into HGSC tumor complexity and diversity. Repertoire similarity between tumors from the same patient ranged from about 0.1 to 0.8, while tumors from different patients showed almost no similarity. TCR repertoire analyses focused on CDR3; CDR1 and CDR2 were not analyzed.

Per the germline V gene, SGHVS is the CDR1 and FQNEAQ is the CDR2. The V end gives up 2 bases and the J end 4 bases, leaving 11 bases in the junction not matched to a gene. The CDR3 starts with the cysteine, ends with the phenylalanine, and has 16 residues. CDR3 DNA is the only sequence kept; it has 48 bases, read in frame from the first base. Tumor samples were collected prior to definitive surgery or chemotherapy. Genomic DNA was extracted by the MD Anderson Biospecimen Extraction Resource, and TCR sequencing was done by the MD Anderson Cancer Genomics Laboratory. The sequence was collected from a human donor with high-grade serous ovarian cancer. Source material: tumor tissue. The chain was built from TRBV7-8 and TRBJ2-7; TRBD2 matches 7 bases in the middle. The CDR3 protein: CASSLMIREVGYEQYF. The nucleotide sequence is given as TGTGCCAGCAGCTTAATGATCCGGGAGGTGGGGTACGAGCAGTACTTC.